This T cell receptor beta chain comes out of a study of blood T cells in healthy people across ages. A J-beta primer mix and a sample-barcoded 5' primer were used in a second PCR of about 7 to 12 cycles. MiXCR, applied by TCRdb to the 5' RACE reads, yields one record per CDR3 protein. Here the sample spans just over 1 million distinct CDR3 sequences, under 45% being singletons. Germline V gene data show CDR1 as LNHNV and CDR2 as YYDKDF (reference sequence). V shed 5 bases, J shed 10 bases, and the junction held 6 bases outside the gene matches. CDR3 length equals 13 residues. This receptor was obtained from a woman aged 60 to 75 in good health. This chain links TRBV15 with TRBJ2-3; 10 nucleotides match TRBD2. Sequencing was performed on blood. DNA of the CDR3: TGTGCCACCAGCGGGACTAGCGAGTCAGCGCAGTATTTT. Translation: CATSGTSESAQYF.